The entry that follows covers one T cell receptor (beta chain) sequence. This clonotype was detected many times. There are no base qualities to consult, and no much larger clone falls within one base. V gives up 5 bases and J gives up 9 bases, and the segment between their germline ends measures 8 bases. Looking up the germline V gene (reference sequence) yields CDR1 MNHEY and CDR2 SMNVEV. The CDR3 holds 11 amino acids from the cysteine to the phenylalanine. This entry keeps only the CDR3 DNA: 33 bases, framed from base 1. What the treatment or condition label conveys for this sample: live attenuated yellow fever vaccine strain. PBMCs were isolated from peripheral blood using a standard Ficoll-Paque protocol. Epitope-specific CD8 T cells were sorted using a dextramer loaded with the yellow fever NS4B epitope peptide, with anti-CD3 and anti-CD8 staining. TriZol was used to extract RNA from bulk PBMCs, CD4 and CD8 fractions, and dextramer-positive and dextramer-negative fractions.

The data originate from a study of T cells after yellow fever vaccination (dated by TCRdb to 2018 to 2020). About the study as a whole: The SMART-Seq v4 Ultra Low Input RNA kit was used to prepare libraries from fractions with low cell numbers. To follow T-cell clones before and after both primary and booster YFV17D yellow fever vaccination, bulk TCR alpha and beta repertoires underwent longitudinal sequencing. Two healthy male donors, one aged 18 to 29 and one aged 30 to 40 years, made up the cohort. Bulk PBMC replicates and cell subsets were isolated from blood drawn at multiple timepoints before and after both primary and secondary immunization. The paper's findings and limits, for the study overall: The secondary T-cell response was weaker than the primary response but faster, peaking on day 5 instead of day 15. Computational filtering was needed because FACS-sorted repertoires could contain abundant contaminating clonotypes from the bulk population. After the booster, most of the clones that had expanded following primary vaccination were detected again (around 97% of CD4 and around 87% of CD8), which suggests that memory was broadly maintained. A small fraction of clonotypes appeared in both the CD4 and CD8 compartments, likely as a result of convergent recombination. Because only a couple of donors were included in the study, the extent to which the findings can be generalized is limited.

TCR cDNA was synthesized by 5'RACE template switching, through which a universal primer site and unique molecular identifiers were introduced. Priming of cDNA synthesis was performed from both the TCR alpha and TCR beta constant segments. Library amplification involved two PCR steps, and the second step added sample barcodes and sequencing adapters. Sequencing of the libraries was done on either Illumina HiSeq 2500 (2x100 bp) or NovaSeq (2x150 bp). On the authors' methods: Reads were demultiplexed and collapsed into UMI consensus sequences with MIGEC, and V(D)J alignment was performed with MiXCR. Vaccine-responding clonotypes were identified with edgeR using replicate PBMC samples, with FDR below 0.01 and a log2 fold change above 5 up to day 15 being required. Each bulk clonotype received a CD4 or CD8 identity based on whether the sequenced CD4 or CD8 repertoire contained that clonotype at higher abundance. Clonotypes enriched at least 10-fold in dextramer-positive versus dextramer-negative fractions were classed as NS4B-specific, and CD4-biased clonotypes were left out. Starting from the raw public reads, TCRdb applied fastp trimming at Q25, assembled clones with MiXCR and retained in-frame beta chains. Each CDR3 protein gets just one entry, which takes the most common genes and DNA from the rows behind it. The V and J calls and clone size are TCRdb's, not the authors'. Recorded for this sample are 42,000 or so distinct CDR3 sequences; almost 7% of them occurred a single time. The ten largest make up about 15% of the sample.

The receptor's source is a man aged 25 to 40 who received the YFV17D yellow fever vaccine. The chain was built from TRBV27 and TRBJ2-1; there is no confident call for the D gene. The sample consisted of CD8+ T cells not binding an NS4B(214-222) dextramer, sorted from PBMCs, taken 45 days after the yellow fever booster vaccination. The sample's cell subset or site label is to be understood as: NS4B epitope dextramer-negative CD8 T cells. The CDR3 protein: CASSTFGEQFF. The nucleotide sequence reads TGTGCCAGCAGTACCTTTGGTGAGCAGTTCTTC.